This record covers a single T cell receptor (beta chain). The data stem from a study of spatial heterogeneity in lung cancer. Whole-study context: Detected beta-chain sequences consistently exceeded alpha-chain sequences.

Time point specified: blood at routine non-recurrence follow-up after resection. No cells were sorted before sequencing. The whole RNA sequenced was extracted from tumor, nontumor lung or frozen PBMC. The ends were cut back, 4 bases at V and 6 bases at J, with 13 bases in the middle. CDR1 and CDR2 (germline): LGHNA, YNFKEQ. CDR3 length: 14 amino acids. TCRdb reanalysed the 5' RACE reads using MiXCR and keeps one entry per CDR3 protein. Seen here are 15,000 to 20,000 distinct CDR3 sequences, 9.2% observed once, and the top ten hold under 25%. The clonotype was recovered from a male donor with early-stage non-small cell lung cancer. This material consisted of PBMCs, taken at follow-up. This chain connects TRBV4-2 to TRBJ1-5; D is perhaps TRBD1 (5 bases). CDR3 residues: CASSPSTEGQPQHF. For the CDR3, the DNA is TGTGCCAGCAGCCCCTCGACAGAAGGTCAGCCCCAGCATTTT.